The 10 T cell receptor beta chains below come from one sample, sequenced in a study of Graves' ophthalmopathy and Graves' hyperthyroidism. Amplified TCR beta CDR3 regions were obtained using RNA transcripts as template. Second-round multiplex PCR came after first-round RT-PCR with HTBI primers. TCRdb ran MiXCR on the multiplex PCR reads and lists one entry per CDR3 protein. Among about half a million distinct CDR3 sequences listed, approximately 15% were seen once. Input material: blood. All receptors come from a woman in her 30s with Graves' ophthalmopathy.

This clonotype was picked up many times. J is TRBJ1-6 and V is TRBV6-1; D gene uncertain. Germline-derived CDR1 and CDR2 are MNHNS and SASEGT. Trimming took off 5 bases at V and 12 bases at J, with 14 bases between the two ends. The CDR3 extends over 13 amino acids. Written as DNA, the CDR3 is TGTGCCAGCAGTAACGGCATCGCGCTACCCCTCCACTTT. Amino acids: CASSNGIALPLHF.

In this sample, this clonotype turned up many times. V gene TRBV27 combines with J gene TRBJ1-6; no clear D gene. CDR1 and CDR2 from the germline V gene are MNHEY and SMNVEV (reference sequence). This CDR3 has 15 amino acids. The V end was cut by 5 bases, the J end by 6 bases, with 14 bases between. The CDR3, as DNA: TGTGCCAGCAGTCTCTGGACGGGCTCTAATTCACCCCTCCACTTT. This translates into CASSLWTGSNSPLHF.

In its sample, this clonotype was seen many times. The rearrangement links TRBV6-4 to TRBJ1-1; 7 bases line up with TRBD1. Looked up from germline, CDR1 is MRHNA and CDR2 is SNTAGT. This CDR3 contains 14 residues. Unmatched junction bases numbered 2, after V lost 3 bases and J lost 1 base. This CDR3 reads CASSETGSNTEAFF. The CDR3 coding sequence is TGTGCCAGCAGTGAGACAGGGTCGAACACTGAAGCTTTCTTT.

This clonotype has ten or more counts. The rearrangement uses TRBV11-2 and TRBJ1-1; D not certain. V dropped 0 bases and J dropped 0 bases, with 5 bases sitting between them. The germline CDR1 and CDR2 sequences are SGHAT and FQNNGV. The length of the CDR3 is 14 residues. The CDR3 DNA sequence: TGTGCCAGCAGCTTAGAACGCATGAACACTGAAGCTTTCTTT. This translates into CASSLERMNTEAFF.

As to this clonotype: One end of the junction does not line up with germline, which may come from a read error. The CDR3 coding sequence is TGTGCCAGCAGTCACTACGGACAGGCAGGGGTCCAAGAGACGGAGGACTTC. As protein: CASSHYGQAGVQETEDF. The chain has TRBV6-5 and TRBJ2-5, with 7 bases lining up with TRBD1. The CDR3 is 17 residues long. CDR1 and CDR2 (germline): MNHEY, SVGAGI.

The chain has TRBV3-1 and TRBJ2-7; TRBD1 aligns across 7 bases. Trimming cost V 2 bases and J 2 bases; bases outside gene matches: 3. CDR3 size: 14 residues. Germline-derived CDR1 and CDR2 are LGHDT and YNNKEL (reference sequence). This CDR3 is CASSQRQGAYEQYF. The CDR3 bases are TGTGCCAGCAGCCAACGGCAGGGGGCCTACGAGCAGTACTTC.

This clonotype was observed at least ten times. This sequence joins TRBV6-5 and TRBJ2-5; TRBD2 aligns across 14 bases. This CDR3 is built from 18 residues. Per the germline V gene, CDR1 is MNHEY and CDR2 is SVGAGI. Trimming took 4 bases from V and 5 from J; bases not matched to a gene: 12. The DNA for the CDR3 is TGTGCCAGCAGTTCCCGGGGACTAGCGGGAGAAACTAGGGAGACCCAGTACTTC. Translating gives CASSSRGLAGETRETQYF.

This clonotype occurred many times. The chain has TRBV27 and TRBJ2-7; D is unclear. Per the germline V gene, CDR1 is MNHEY and CDR2 is SMNVEV (reference sequence). The CDR3 loop spans 14 amino acids. V was shortened by 5 bases and J by 3 bases, with 14 bases between the two germline ends. CDR3 DNA: TGTGCCAGCAGTCCTCAGACGTCAAGCTACGAGCAGTACTTC. It yields the protein CASSPQTSSYEQYF.

Only a few counts were recorded for this clonotype. The chain couples TRBV30 to TRBJ1-5; the match to TRBD1 covers 10 bases. The trim removed 4 bases at V and 2 bases at J, leaving 5 bases unmatched. CDR3 length: 15 residues. Germline V gene data show CDR1 as GTSNPN and CDR2 as SVGIG (reference sequence). The CDR3 sequence is CAWTRQGAGNQPQHF. The CDR3 DNA is TGTGCCTGGACAAGACAGGGGGCAGGCAATCAGCCCCAGCATTTT.

This clonotype was observed a handful of times. The chain uses TRBV7-8 and TRBJ2-3; D gene unclear. The V and J ends lost 5 bases and 6 bases respectively, with 24 bases between them. Germline V gene lookup returns CDR1 SGHVS and CDR2 FQNEAQ. The CDR3 runs to 17 residues. CDR3: CASSHRPGPLNGDTQYF. The CDR3 DNA sequence: TGTGCCAGCAGCCACCGTCCCGGGCCACTAAATGGGGATACGCAGTATTTT.